This T cell receptor (beta chain) was recovered during a study of blood T cell repertoires in COVID-19. The wider study: The United States, Italy and Spain were the sources of the acute and convalescent COVID-19 samples.

Original analysis: The authors estimated nucleated cell counts from reference gene primer amplification. The data were produced by immunoSEQ multiplex PCR, yet TCRdb's version contains in-frame clones alone and is incomplete. V and J calls plus clone size are reproduced from that table; the DNA served to infer D and trimming. The table records roughly 420,000 clones, roughly 90% of them present only once. This receptor was taken from a woman aged 25 to 39 with acute COVID-19. Sequencing was done on a sample of PBMCs or T cells enriched from blood (not recorded which).

The CDR3 DNA follows: TGTGCCTGGACAGGCGAAAACACCGGGGAGCTGTTTTTT. It translates to CAWTGENTGELFF. The V and J genes are TRBV30 and TRBJ2-2, with D unclear. This CDR3 region has 13 residues. Germline CDR1 reads GTSNPN; CDR2 reads SVGIG (reference sequence). V shed 4 bases and J shed 2 bases, with 8 bases lying between them.